The TCR beta chain under discussion was sequenced for a study of CDR3 diversity in severe acne (dated by TCRdb to 2018 to 2020). This clonotype was detected a few times. It has no known antigen specificity. Per-base quality was not reported, and no clone a single base away is much larger than it. From the cysteine up to the phenylalanine, the CDR3 has a length of 21 residues. The sequence is cut down to CDR3 DNA, 63 bases in frame from base 1. CDR1 and CDR2 are drawn from the germline V gene: SGHVS, FQNEAQ. The V and J ends are trimmed by 0 bases and 11 bases, leaving 34 bases between them. Receptors were amplified or captured by PCR. For sequencing, an Illumina HiSeq 2000 was employed. TCRdb's own reprocessing of the public reads used fastp at Q25 and MiXCR and kept productive beta chains. Rows are combined by CDR3 protein, so each entry shows the most common genes and DNA. Within this sample are about 85,000 distinct CDR3 sequences, with 45% to 50% of them counted one time only. Over 9.5% of the sample is in the top ten clones.

Rearrangement joined TRBV7-8 to TRBJ1-4; the D gene assignment is ambiguous. The source of this sequence is a male donor in good health, serving as a control. The sample comprised blood. The CDR3 sequence is CASSLATAWHSCLLPVHKLFF. The bases read TGTGCCAGCAGCTTAGCCACAGCATGGCACAGTTGCCTCCTTCCTGTTCACAAACTGTTTTTT. The entire variable domain, with the stretches around the CDR3 drawn from the reference TRBV7-8 and TRBJ1-4 proteins, is GAGVSQSPRYKVAKRGQDVALRCDPISGHVSLFWYQQALGQGPEFLTYFQNEAQLDKSGLPSDRFFAERPEGSVSTLKIQRTQQEDSAVYLCASSLATAWHSCLLPVHKLFFGSGTQLSVL.